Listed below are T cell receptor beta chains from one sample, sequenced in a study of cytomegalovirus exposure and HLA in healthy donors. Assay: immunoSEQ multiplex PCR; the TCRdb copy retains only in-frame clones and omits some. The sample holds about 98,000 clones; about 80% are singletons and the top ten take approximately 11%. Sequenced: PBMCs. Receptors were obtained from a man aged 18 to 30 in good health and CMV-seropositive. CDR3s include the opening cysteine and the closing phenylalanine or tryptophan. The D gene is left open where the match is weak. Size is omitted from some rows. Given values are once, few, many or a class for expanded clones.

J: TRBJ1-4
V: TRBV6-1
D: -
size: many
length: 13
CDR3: CASSVAINEKLFF
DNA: TGTGCCAGCAGTGTGGCCATAAATGAAAAACTGTTTTTT

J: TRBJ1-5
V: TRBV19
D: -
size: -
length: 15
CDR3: CASRSDMERDQPQHF
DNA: TGTGCCAGTAGATCGGACATGGAAAGGGATCAGCCCCAGCATTTT

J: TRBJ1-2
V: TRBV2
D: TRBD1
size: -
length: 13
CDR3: CASEEGQEYGYTF
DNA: TGTGCCAGCGAAGAAGGACAGGAGTATGGCTACACCTTC

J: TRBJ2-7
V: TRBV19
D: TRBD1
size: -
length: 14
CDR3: CASSSGTGAYEQYF
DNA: TGTGCCAGTAGTTCCGGGACAGGGGCCTACGAGCAGTACTTC

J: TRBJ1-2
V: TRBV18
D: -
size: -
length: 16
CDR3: CASSPAPGLDNYGYTF
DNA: TGTGCCAGCTCACCAGCCCCAGGGTTGGATAACTATGGCTACACCTTC

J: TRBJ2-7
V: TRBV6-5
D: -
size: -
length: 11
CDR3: CASSRDYEQYF
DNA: TGTGCCAGCAGTCGGGACTACGAGCAGTACTTC

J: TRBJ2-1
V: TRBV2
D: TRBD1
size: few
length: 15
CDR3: CASSVGTGTYNEQFF
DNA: TGTGCCAGCAGTGTGGGGACAGGAACCTACAATGAGCAGTTCTTC

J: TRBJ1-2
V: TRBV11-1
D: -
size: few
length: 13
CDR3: CASSRTENYGYTF
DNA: TGTGCCAGCAGCAGGACAGAGAACTATGGCTACACCTTC

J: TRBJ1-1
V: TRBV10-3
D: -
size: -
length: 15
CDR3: CAISELEGTNTEAFF
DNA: TGTGCCATCAGTGAGTTGGAGGGGACGAACACTGAAGCTTTCTTT

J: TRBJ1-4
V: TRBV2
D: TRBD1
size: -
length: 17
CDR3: CASSEGQGGTRNEKLFF
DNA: TGTGCCAGCAGTGAAGGGCAGGGGGGAACTCGTAATGAAAAACTGTTTTTT

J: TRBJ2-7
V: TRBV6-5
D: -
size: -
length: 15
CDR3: CASSYTKDSLGEQYF
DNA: TGTGCCAGCAGTTACACGAAAGACAGTCTCGGCGAGCAGTACTTC

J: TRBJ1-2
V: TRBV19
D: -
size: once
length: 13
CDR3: CASSMAQGYGYTF
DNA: TGTGCCAGTAGTATGGCTCAGGGCTATGGCTACACCTTC

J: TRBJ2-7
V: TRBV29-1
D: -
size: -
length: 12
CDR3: CSGTDRIHEQYF
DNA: TGCAGCGGGACGGACAGAATCCACGAGCAGTACTTC

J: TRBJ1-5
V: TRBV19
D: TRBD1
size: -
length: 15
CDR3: CATKRTGDSNQPQHF
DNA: TGTGCGACAAAACGGACAGGGGATAGCAATCAGCCCCAGCATTTT

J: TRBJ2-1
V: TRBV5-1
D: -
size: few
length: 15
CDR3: CASSLEVPLGNEQFF
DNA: TGCGCCAGCAGCTTGGAGGTACCCCTAGGCAATGAGCAGTTCTTC

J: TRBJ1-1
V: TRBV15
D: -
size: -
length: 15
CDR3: CATSSRRGGETEAFF
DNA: TGTGCCACCAGCAGCCGGAGGGGGGGTGAGACTGAAGCTTTCTTT

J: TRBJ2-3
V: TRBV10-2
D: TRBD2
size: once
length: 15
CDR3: CASSGLAGGTDTQYF
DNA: TGCGCCAGCAGCGGACTAGCGGGGGGCACAGATACGCAGTATTTT

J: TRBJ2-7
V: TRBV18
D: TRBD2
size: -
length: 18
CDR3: CASSPLPAGGSSSYEQYF
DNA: TGTGCCAGCTCACCACTTCCCGCGGGGGGCTCAAGCTCCTACGAGCAGTACTTC

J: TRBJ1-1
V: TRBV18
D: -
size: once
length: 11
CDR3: CASSRQLEAFF
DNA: TGTGCCAGCTCCCGACAGCTTGAAGCTTTCTTT

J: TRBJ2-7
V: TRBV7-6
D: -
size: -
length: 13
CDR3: CASSLDSTYEQYF
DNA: TGTGCCAGCAGCTTGGACAGTACCTACGAGCAGTACTTC

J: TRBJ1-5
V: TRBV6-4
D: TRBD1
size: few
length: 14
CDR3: CASRWGQGNQPQHF
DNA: TGTGCCAGCAGATGGGGACAGGGCAATCAGCCCCAGCATTTT

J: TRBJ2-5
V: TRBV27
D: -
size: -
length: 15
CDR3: CASSLSQGPQETQYF
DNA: TGTGCCAGCAGTTTATCACAGGGCCCGCAAGAGACCCAGTACTTC

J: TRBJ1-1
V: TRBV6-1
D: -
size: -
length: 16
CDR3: CASSEAVAGLNTEAFF
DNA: TGTGCCAGCAGTGAAGCAGTCGCAGGCTTAAACACTGAAGCTTTCTTT

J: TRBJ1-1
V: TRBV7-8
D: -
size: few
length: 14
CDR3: CASSLVQGITEAFF
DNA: TGTGCCAGCAGCTTAGTACAGGGAATCACTGAAGCTTTCTTT

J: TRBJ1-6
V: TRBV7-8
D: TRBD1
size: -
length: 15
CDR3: CASSLAGTGSSPLHF
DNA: TGTGCCAGCAGCTTAGCAGGGACAGGGAGTTCACCCCTCCACTTT

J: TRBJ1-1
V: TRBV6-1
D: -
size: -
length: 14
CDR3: CASGWRGRFTEAFF
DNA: TGTGCCAGCGGGTGGCGGGGCAGGTTCACTGAAGCTTTCTTT

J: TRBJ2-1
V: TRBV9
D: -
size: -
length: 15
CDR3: CATPMAESSYNEQFF
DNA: TGTGCCACCCCGATGGCGGAGAGCTCCTACAATGAGCAGTTCTTC

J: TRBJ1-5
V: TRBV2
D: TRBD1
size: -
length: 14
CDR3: CASSLDRGGQPQHF
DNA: TGTGCCAGCAGTCTAGACAGGGGAGGGCAGCCCCAGCATTTT

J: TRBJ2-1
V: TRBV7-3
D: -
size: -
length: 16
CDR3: CASSLIPSSSYNEQFF
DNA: TGTGCCAGCAGCTTAATTCCTAGCAGCTCCTACAATGAGCAGTTCTTC

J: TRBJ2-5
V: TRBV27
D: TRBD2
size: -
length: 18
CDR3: CASSFLRTSGVNQETQYF
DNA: TGTGCCAGCAGTTTCCTAAGGACTAGCGGGGTGAACCAAGAGACCCAGTACTTC

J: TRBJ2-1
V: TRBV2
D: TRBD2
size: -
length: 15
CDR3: CASIYSGGAGSEQFF
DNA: TGTGCCAGCATCTATAGCGGGGGGGCCGGCAGTGAGCAGTTCTTC

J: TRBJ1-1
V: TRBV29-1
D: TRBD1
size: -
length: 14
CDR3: CSVEGRQGNTEAFF
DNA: TGCAGCGTTGAAGGCCGACAGGGCAACACTGAAGCTTTCTTT

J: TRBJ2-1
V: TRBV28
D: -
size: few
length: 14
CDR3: CASISFQQGYEQFF
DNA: TGTGCCAGCATTAGTTTCCAACAGGGCTATGAGCAGTTCTTC

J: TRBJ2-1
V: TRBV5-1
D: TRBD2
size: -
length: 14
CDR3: CASSPRLAGDEQFF
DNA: TGCGCCAGCAGTCCGCGACTAGCAGGCGATGAGCAGTTCTTC

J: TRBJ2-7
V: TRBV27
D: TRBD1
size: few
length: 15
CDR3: CASSREPGQGYEQYF
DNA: TGTGCCAGCAGCCGAGAGCCGGGACAGGGCTACGAGCAGTACTTC

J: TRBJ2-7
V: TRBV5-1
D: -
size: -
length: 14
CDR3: CASSLGQVSYEQYF
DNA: TGCGCCAGCAGCTTGGGGCAGGTCTCCTACGAGCAGTACTTC

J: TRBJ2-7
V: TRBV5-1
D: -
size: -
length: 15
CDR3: CASSLEPDRTYEQYF
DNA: TGCGCCAGCAGCTTGGAACCGGACAGAACTTACGAGCAGTACTTC

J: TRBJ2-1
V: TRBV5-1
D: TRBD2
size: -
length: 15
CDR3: CASSLVGLALDEQFF
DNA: TGCGCCAGCAGCTTGGTGGGACTAGCTTTGGATGAGCAGTTCTTC

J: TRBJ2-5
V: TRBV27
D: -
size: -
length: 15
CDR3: CASSLIEGVPETQYF
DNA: TGTGCCAGCAGTTTAATCGAAGGGGTGCCGGAGACCCAGTACTTC

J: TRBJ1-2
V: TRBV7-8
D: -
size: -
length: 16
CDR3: CASSLALQGGDAGYTF
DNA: TGTGCCAGCAGCTTAGCGCTACAGGGTGGGGATGCTGGCTACACCTTC

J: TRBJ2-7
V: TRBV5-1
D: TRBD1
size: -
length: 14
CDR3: CASSSGQAGYEQYF
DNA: TGCGCCAGCAGCTCAGGACAGGCCGGATACGAGCAGTACTTC

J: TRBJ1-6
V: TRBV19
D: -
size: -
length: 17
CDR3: CASSIEGASSYNSPLHF
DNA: TGTGCCAGTAGTATCGAAGGGGCGAGCTCCTATAATTCACCCCTCCACTTT

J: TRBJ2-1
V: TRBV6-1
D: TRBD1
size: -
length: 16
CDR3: CASSAYPGTGDNEQFF
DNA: TGTGCCAGCAGTGCTTACCCCGGGACAGGGGACAATGAGCAGTTCTTC

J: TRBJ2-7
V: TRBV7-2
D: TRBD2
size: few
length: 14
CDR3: CASTERGGLNEQYF
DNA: TGTGCCAGTACCGAGCGGGGGGGCCTCAACGAGCAGTACTTC

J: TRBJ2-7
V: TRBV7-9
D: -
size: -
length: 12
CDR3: CSSSLASYEQYF
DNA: TGTTCCAGCAGCCTTGCGTCCTACGAGCAGTACTTC

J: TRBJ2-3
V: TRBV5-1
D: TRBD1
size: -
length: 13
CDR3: CASKQGAPDTQYF
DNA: TGCGCCAGCAAGCAGGGGGCACCCGATACGCAGTATTTT

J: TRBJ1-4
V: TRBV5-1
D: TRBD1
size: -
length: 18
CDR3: CASSQTRDREEYGEKLFF
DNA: TGCGCCAGTAGCCAGACTCGGGACAGGGAGGAATATGGCGAAAAACTGTTTTTT

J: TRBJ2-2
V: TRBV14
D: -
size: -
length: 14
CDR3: CASSQLPGTGELFF
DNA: TGTGCCAGCAGCCAGTTGCCAGGCACCGGGGAGCTGTTTTTT

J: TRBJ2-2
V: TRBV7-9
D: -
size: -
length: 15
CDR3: CASNPQGLIAGELFF
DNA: TGTGCCAGCAACCCTCAGGGTTTGATCGCCGGGGAGCTGTTTTTT

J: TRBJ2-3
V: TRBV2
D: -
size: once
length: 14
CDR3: CASKRGLVGDTQYF
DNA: TGTGCCAGCAAAAGAGGGCTAGTGGGAGATACGCAGTATTTT

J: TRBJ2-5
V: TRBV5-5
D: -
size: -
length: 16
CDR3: CASSLKPSEIQETQYF
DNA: TGTGCCAGCAGCCTCAAACCGTCGGAGATCCAAGAGACCCAGTACTTC

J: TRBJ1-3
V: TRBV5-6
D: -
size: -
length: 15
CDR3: CASSYDRGAGNTIYF
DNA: TGTGCCAGCAGCTATGACCGGGGGGCCGGAAACACCATATATTTT

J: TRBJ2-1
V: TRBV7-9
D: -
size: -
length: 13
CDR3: CASSLGEVNEQFF
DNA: TGTGCCAGCAGCTTAGGAGAGGTTAATGAGCAGTTCTTC

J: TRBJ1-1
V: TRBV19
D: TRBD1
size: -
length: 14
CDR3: CASAAGGFVLEAFF
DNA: TGTGCCAGTGCCGCAGGGGGCTTCGTGCTTGAAGCTTTCTTT